These 32 T cell receptor beta chains share one sample of origin, sequenced in a study of cytomegalovirus exposure and HLA in healthy donors. In the PCR, 60 Vbeta and 13 Jbeta primers were used. Some clones are missing from TCRdb's copy, which holds only in-frame ones; the method was immunoSEQ multiplex PCR. The data contain some 110,000 clones, about 70% of them singletons. Sequencing was performed on PBMCs. Receptors originate from a young man in good health and CMV-seropositive.

The chain combines TRBV7-8 with TRBJ1-1, with a possible D match to TRBD1 (6 bases). The germline gives CDR1 SGHVS, CDR2 FQNEAQ. V lost 4 bases and J 1 base, leaving 16 bases between the germline ends. This CDR3 region has 16 residues. CDR3 sequence: CASSSRLTGSNTEAFF. The CDR3 DNA follows: TGTGCCAGCAGCTCCCGCCTGACAGGATCGAACACTGAAGCTTTCTTT.

The sample holds a few counts of this clone. This rearrangement joins TRBV6-5 to TRBJ1-1, with D uncertain. V was trimmed by 3 bases and J by 4 bases, leaving 9 bases between them. Germline CDR1 MNHEY, CDR2 SVGAGI. The CDR3 is 13 amino acids. The CDR3 DNA is TGTGCCAGCAGTTATCGCCCCGGCACTGAAGCTTTCTTT. Its protein product is CASSYRPGTEAFF.

The chain joins TRBV30 to TRBJ1-5; 7 nucleotides agree with TRBD1. The CDR3 has 17 amino acids. J was trimmed by 0 bases and V by 2 bases; bases with no gene match: 10. Per the germline V gene, CDR1 is GTSNPN and CDR2 is SVGIG (reference sequence). CDR3 sequence (DNA): TGTGCCTGGAGTCGGAGGGCAGGGGGGAATAGCAATCAGCCCCAGCATTTT. It encodes CAWSRRAGGNSNQPQHF. The full variable domain, rest sourced from reference TRBV30 and TRBJ1-5, is SQTIHQWPATLVQPVGSPLSLECTVEGTSNPNLYWYRQAAGRGLQLLFYSVGIGQISSEVPQNLSASRPQDRQFILSSKKLLLSDSGFYLCAWSRRAGGNSNQPQHFGDGTRLSIL.

The chain has TRBV19 and TRBJ2-7, with 9 positions matching TRBD1. Per germline, CDR1 LNHDA and CDR2 SQIVND (reference sequence). Trimming at V came to 5 bases and at J to 2 bases, leaving 7 bases not matched to a gene. The CDR3 has 15 amino acids. The CDR3 DNA reads TGTGCCAGTAGTGTACCGGGACAGGGCACCTACGAGCAGTACTTC. This sequence encodes CASSVPGQGTYEQYF.

On this clone: Germline and junction disagree at one end, which may indicate a read error. The chain recombines TRBV7-7 with TRBJ2-2; tentatively, D is TRBD2 (6 bases). The CDR3 is 16 amino acids. Germline V gene sequence: CDR1 SSHAT, CDR2 FNYEAQ (reference sequence). CDR3 bases: TGTGCTAGCAGCTTAATTACGGGGGTGAACACCGGGGAGCTGTTTTTT. It encodes CASSLITGVNTGELFF. Full variable domain (rest looked up from reference TRBV7-7 and TRBJ2-2): GAGVSQSPRYKVTKRGQDVTLRCDPISSHATLYWYQQALGQGPEFLTYFNYEAQPDKSGLPSDRFSAERPEGSISTLTIQRTEQRDSAMYRCASSLITGVNTGELFFGEGSRLTVL.

This chain connects TRBV10-3 to TRBJ2-1, with a weak D call TRBD2 (6 bases). The CDR3 has 15 amino acids. Germline-derived CDR1 and CDR2 are ENHRY and SYGVKD. V shed 2 bases and J shed 15 bases, with 23 bases lying between them. The CDR3 bases are TGTGCCATCAGTGAGGGGGGTGGGACTCCGGTTGGTCCGTTCTTC. This translates into CAISEGGGTPVGPFF.

This chain uses TRBV29-1 with TRBJ2-2; 7 bases match TRBD1. In germline, CDR1 is SQVTM, CDR2 ANQGSEA. The CDR3 has 15 residues. V gave up 5 bases and J gave up 1 base; unmatched junction bases: 7. The CDR3 DNA reads as TGCAGCGTTTCCGAACAGGGGATGAACACCGGGGAGCTGTTTTTT. It codes for CSVSEQGMNTGELFF.

V and J are TRBV15 and TRBJ2-1; no clear D gene. The CDR3 totals 12 residues. Trimming cost V 4 bases and J 9 bases, with 10 bases left between them. CDR1 is LNHNV, CDR2 YYDKDF, per germline (reference sequence). The CDR3 loop is CATSTPDTEQFF. CDR3 in DNA: TGTGCCACCAGCACCCCTGACACTGAGCAGTTCTTC.

The chain has TRBV11-2 and TRBJ1-3; D unclear. Germline V CDR1 and CDR2: SGHAT, FQNNGV. This CDR3 region has 15 residues. V gave up 4 bases and J gave up 0 bases, with 10 bases separating them. CDR3 loop: CASSSSGSSGNTIYF. As DNA, the CDR3 is TGTGCCAGCAGCTCATCCGGGTCCTCTGGAAACACCATATATTTT.

V and J are TRBV10-1 and TRBJ2-5; 7 nucleotides align to TRBD1. The J call is uncertain, as TRBJ2-7 better fits the DNA end. The length of the CDR3 is 13 residues. Looked up from germline, CDR1 is WNHNN and CDR2 is SYGVQD (reference sequence). The CDR3 region is CASSADRVTEQYF. The CDR3 DNA reads TGCGCCAGCAGTGCAGACAGGGTCACCGAGCAGTACTTC.

The CDR3 protein is CASSPVRGNGYTF. The DNA for the CDR3 is TGCGCCAGCAGCCCCGTGAGAGGGAATGGCTACACCTTC. The chain has TRBV5-1 and TRBJ1-2; no firm D call. Germline V gives CDR1 SGHRS, CDR2 YFSETQ. The CDR3 is 13 amino acids. Trimming stripped 4 bases from V and 6 bases from J, with 13 bases between.

The V call is TRBV21-1, the J call TRBJ1-6; no DNA check was done on the table's D call, TRBD1. TRBV21-1 is a pseudogene segment. The CDR3 is 17 amino acids. CDR3 protein: CASSKARGQTGGSSLHF. DNA of the CDR3: TGTGCCAGCAGCAAAGCCCGTGGACAGACGGGTGGATCATCCCTCCACTTT.

The rearrangement links TRBV7-3 to TRBJ1-2, with D hard to call. Trimming pared 5 bases from V and 0 bases from J, leaving 13 bases between. The CDR3 runs to 15 residues. CDR1 and CDR2 (germline): SGHTA, FQGTGA. The CDR3 region has the DNA TGTGCCAGCAGCCCAGCCGGCGGGGCTAACTATGGCTACACCTTC. This gives the protein CASSPAGGANYGYTF.

This chain uses TRBV11-3 with TRBJ1-2; D is ambiguous. The CDR3 is 12 amino acids. Germline CDR1 SGHNT, CDR2 YENEEA. V gave up 1 base and J gave up 6 bases, with 6 bases separating them. The CDR3 DNA reads as TGTGCCAGCAGCTTAGGCGTCGATGGCTACACCTTC. Protein product: CASSLGVDGYTF.

The V gene is TRBV18, the J gene TRBJ1-4; TRBD1 might be the D (5 bases). The ends were cut back, 6 bases at V and 8 bases at J, with 13 bases in the middle. The CDR3 extends over 13 amino acids. CDR1 is KGHSH, CDR2 LQKENI, per germline. The CDR3 DNA sequence: TGTGCCAGCTCCCCCGCAGGGCGGGAAAAACTGTTTTTT. Translation: CASSPAGREKLFF. Combining the CDR3 with reference TRBV18 and TRBJ1-4 gives the whole variable domain NAGVMQNPRHLVRRRGQEARLRCSPMKGHSHVYWYRQLPEEGLKFMVYLQKENIIDESGMPKERFSAEFPKEGPSILRIQQVVRGDSAAYFCASSPAGREKLFFGSGTQLSVL.

The rearrangement joins TRBV6-5 to TRBJ2-4; D perhaps matches TRBD1 (5 bases). In germline, CDR1 is MNHEY, CDR2 SVGAGI. Trimming stripped 0 bases from V and 0 bases from J, with 9 bases between. The CDR3 length is 16 residues. CDR3 sequence reads: CASSYSQGLAKNIQYF. CDR3 sequence (DNA): TGTGCCAGCAGTTACTCCCAGGGTCTAGCCAAAAACATTCAGTACTTC.

This chain links TRBV14 with TRBJ1-1; 8 nucleotides agree with TRBD1. V was pared by 1 base and J by 7 bases, with 8 bases of the junction left unmatched. The germline gives CDR1 SGHDN, CDR2 FVKESK. This CDR3 is built from 15 residues. DNA for the CDR3: TGTGCCAGCAGCCAAGTAGGCAGGGGGCTAATTGAAGCTTTCTTT. It codes for CASSQVGRGLIEAFF.

The genes are TRBV7-8 and TRBJ1-2, with D possibly matching TRBD1 (6 bases). The CDR3 runs to 18 residues. V lost 6 bases and J 0 bases, leaving 23 bases between the germline ends. Germline CDR1 is SGHVS and CDR2 is FQNEAQ. DNA for the CDR3: TGTGCCAGCAGTTCAGACGGTACAGGGTTCTTCGCTAACTATGGCTACACCTTC. The encoded protein is CASSSDGTGFFANYGYTF. Full variable domain (outside the CDR3, taken from reference TRBV7-8 and TRBJ1-2): GAGVSQSPRYKVAKRGQDVALRCDPISGHVSLFWYQQALGQGPEFLTYFQNEAQLDKSGLPSDRFFAERPEGSVSTLKIQRTQQEDSAVYLCASSSDGTGFFANYGYTFGSGTRLTVV.

The V gene is TRBV11-2, the J gene TRBJ1-3; no reliable D call. The CDR3 has 12 amino acids. V gave up 11 bases and J gave up 0 bases, with 8 bases separating them. CDR1 and CDR2 from the germline V gene are SGHAT and FQNNGV. The CDR3: CAFKSSGNTIYF. The CDR3 DNA reads as TGTGCCTTTAAGAGCTCTGGAAACACCATATATTTT.

This clone was detected only a few times. The CDR3 is CASAPGTYNSPLHF. CDR3 sequence (DNA): TGTGCCAGTGCCCCGGGTACCTATAATTCACCCCTCCACTTT. The V call is TRBV19, the J call TRBJ1-6, with D uncertain. The V end was cut by 8 bases, the J end by 2 bases, with 10 bases between. Germline values: CDR1 LNHDA, CDR2 SQIVND (reference sequence). This CDR3 has 14 amino acids.

The CDR3 loop reads CASRTTGVNTEAFF. The CDR3 region has the DNA TGTGCCAGCAGAACTACAGGGGTCAACACTGAAGCTTTCTTT. This chain connects TRBV7-2 to TRBJ1-1; 7 nucleotides line up with TRBD1. Germline V gene lookup returns CDR1 SGHTA and CDR2 FQGNSA. The J segment lost 2 bases and the V segment lost 6 bases, leaving 6 bases of the junction unmatched. This CDR3 has 14 amino acids. Drawing the rest from reference TRBV7-2 and TRBJ1-1, the complete variable domain is GAGVSQSPSNKVTEKGKDVELRCDPISGHTALYWYRQSLGQGLEFLIYFQGNSAPDKSGLPSDRFSAERTGGSVSTLTIQRTQQEDSAVYLCASRTTGVNTEAFFGQGTRLTVV.

V usage is TRBV28 and J usage is TRBJ2-7; tentative D call: TRBD1 (5 bases). The CDR3 has 11 amino acids. Germline loops: CDR1 MDHEN, CDR2 SYDVKM. The V and J ends lost 5 bases and 5 bases respectively, with 7 bases between them. In DNA form, the CDR3 reads TGTGCCAGCAGTCGACAGAACGAGCAGTACGTC. This translates into CASSRQNEQYV.

The J gene is TRBJ2-1, the V gene TRBV27; no clear D. V was pared by 3 bases and J by 8 bases, with 14 bases between. CDR3 size: 14 residues. Germline V gives CDR1 MNHEY, CDR2 SMNVEV (reference sequence). CDR3 sequence (DNA): TGTGCCAGCAGTTTTCTCCGCAAAGAGCATGAGCAGTTCTTC. Encoded protein: CASSFLRKEHEQFF.

V gene TRBV29-1 combines with J gene TRBJ1-2; D gene uncertain. Germline V gene data show CDR1 as SQVTM and CDR2 as ANQGSEA. Trimming took off 3 bases at V and 0 bases at J, with 8 bases between the two ends. CDR3 length equals 13 residues. This CDR3 is CSVEELANYGYTF. CDR3 DNA: TGCAGCGTTGAGGAGTTAGCTAACTATGGCTACACCTTC.

This clone was observed a few times. This chain uses TRBV5-6 with TRBJ2-1; TRBD2 matches 8 bases. The germline V gene encodes CDR1 SGHDT and CDR2 YYEEEE. Trimming took 3 bases from V and 6 from J; bases not matched to a gene: 2. This CDR3 has 13 residues. The CDR3 reads CASSWGTSNEQFF. The DNA of the CDR3 is TGTGCCAGCAGCTGGGGGACTAGCAATGAGCAGTTCTTC.

This clone was seen only once. V gene TRBV6-5 combines with J gene TRBJ1-1; TRBD1 might be the D (6 bases). Germline CDR1 and CDR2: MNHEY and SVGAGI. The CDR3 totals 14 residues. V was clipped by 0 bases and J by 1 base, with 6 bases between them. Here the CDR3 DNA reads TGTGCCAGCAGTTACTCACAGGGGAACACTGAAGCTTTCTTT. Its translation: CASSYSQGNTEAFF.

The chain combines TRBV6-6 with TRBJ1-1; TRBD1 agrees at 11 bases. The ends lost 4 bases at V and 5 bases at J; junction bases unmatched: 3. CDR1 and CDR2 (germline): MNHNY, SVGAGI (reference sequence). CDR3 length equals 14 residues. The CDR3 DNA reads TGTGCCAGCAGTTTCCGGGACAGGGGGACTGAAGCTTTCTTT. The encoded protein is CASSFRDRGTEAFF.

This rearrangement joins TRBV21-1 to TRBJ1-1. TRBV21-1 is listed as a pseudogene. The CDR3 is 14 amino acids. In DNA form, the CDR3 reads TGTGCCAGCGATCTATGGGGGACTCCGCCTGAAGCTTTCTTT. This codes for CASDLWGTPPEAFF.

The genes are TRBV19 and TRBJ1-1; D perhaps matches TRBD1 (6 bases). Germline V gives CDR1 LNHDA, CDR2 SQIVND (reference sequence). There are 11 residues in the CDR3. With 7 bases removed from V and 5 bases from J, the gap between germline ends came to 8 bases. In DNA form, the CDR3 reads TGTGCCAGTATCAGGGGTACTGAAGCTTTCTTT. This gives the protein CASIRGTEAFF.

The CDR3 coding sequence is TGCGCCAGCAGCCAAGATAGCCCCCCGGGAGAAGCTTTCTTT. This sequence encodes CASSQDSPPGEAFF. The chain is built from TRBV4-3 and TRBJ1-1; no reliable D call. The germline gives CDR1 LGHNA, CDR2 YSLEER. This CDR3 region has 14 residues. Trimming stripped 0 bases from V and 8 bases from J, with 13 bases between.

V and J are TRBV5-4 and TRBJ2-2; a weak D match, TRBD2 (6 bases). CDR3 length: 15 residues. Germline V CDR1 and CDR2: SGHNT, YYREEE (reference sequence). The V and J ends lost 2 bases and 3 bases respectively, with 11 bases between them. The CDR3 protein is CASSFAGSYTGELFF. The DNA for the CDR3 is TGTGCCAGCAGCTTCGCCGGGAGTTACACCGGGGAGCTGTTTTTT.

The V call is TRBV5-1, the J call TRBJ2-7; D is possibly TRBD1 (7 bases). Between the trimmed V and J ends, which lost 1 base and 2 bases, there was a span of 10 bases. CDR1 is SGHRS and CDR2 is YFSETQ in the germline V gene. CDR3 length equals 14 residues. In DNA, the CDR3 is TGCGCCAGCAGCTTGCGGGGGACAGCCTACGAGCAGTACTTC. It yields the protein CASSLRGTAYEQYF.